The present entry profiles one T cell receptor (beta chain) with its context. V lost 7 bases and J lost 2, with 15 bases in between. The CDR3 is 14 amino acids. Germline loops: CDR1 SGHNT, CDR2 YYREEE (reference sequence). The data originate from a study of blood T cell repertoires in COVID-19. Across the whole study: Samples of COVID-19 (acute and convalescent) were obtained from the United States, Italy and Spain. The analysed material was cDNA or gDNA that came from T cells, B-cell-depleted T cells, or PBMCs.

Per the study methods: Amplified reference gene primers provided the basis for estimating nucleated cell counts. TCRdb's copy holds only in-frame clones and misses some; the assay was immunoSEQ multiplex PCR. V and J calls and clone size are as listed in that table; D and trimming were resolved from the DNA. Of about 120,000 clones listed, approximately 90% are singletons. The chain has TRBV5-4 and TRBJ1-2, with D possibly being TRBD1 (5 bases). This clonotype was sampled from a woman between 50 and 59 years old with acute or convalescent COVID-19. The sequencing input was peripheral blood. The chain's CDR3 is CASHPGLKNYGYTF. The CDR3 nucleotides are TGTGCCAGCCACCCGGGACTCAAGAACTATGGCTACACCTTC.